The sample holds one count of the clone carrying this T cell receptor (beta chain). What it recognizes is unknown. The data originate from a study of tumor-infiltrating lymphocytes in localized non-small cell lung cancer. Findings of the study overall: Tumors had more T cell infiltration than uninvolved lung, per TCRbeta sequencing and CD3 counts.

The protocol was immunoSEQ multiplex PCR, while the TCRdb copy is restricted to in-frame clones and leaves out a portion. The data contain some 30,000 clones, around 85% of them singletons. The germline V and J ends were trimmed by 0 bases and 10 bases, with 10 bases remaining between them. CDR1 is LGHNA, CDR2 YSLEER, per germline. This CDR3 has 14 residues. The chain joins TRBV4-3 to TRBJ1-6; tentative D call: TRBD1 (5 bases). The specimen sequenced was lung tumor tissue. The sequence derives from a human donor with non-small cell lung cancer. The CDR3: CASSQEQAGSPLHF. The CDR3 DNA reads TGCGCCAGCAGCCAAGAACAGGCGGGGTCACCCCTCCACTTT.